The 15 T cell receptor beta chains listed next were all sequenced from one sample in a study of OX40 agonist ivuxolimab in advanced cancers. Sequencing used immunoSEQ multiplex PCR; TCRdb keeps in-frame clones, though not all of them. The sample lists approximately 79,000 clones; about 93% were seen once. The sample in question was CD4+ or CD8+ T cells sorted from blood, obtained in a trial of the OX40 agonist ivuxolimab. All receptors come from an adult with an advanced solid tumor such as melanoma, head and neck, liver or kidney cancer.

For this clone: Other DNA sequences within the sample encode an identical CDR3. The chain links TRBV9 to TRBJ1-5, with D maybe TRBD1 (5 bases). Germline CDR1 is SGDLS and CDR2 is YYNGEE. V lost 0 bases to trimming and J lost 3 bases, with 7 bases between them. The CDR3 totals 14 residues. CDR3: CASSVGDVNQPQHF. CDR3 in DNA: TGTGCCAGCAGCGTAGGGGACGTCAATCAGCCCCAGCATTTT. Filled out from reference TRBV9 and TRBJ1-5, the complete variable domain reads DSGVTQTPKHLITATGQRVTLRCSPRSGDLSVYWYQQSLDQGLQFLIQYYNGEERAKGNILERFSAQQFPDLHSELNLSSLELGDSALYFCASSVGDVNQPQHFGDGTRLSIL.

The chain has TRBV7-8 and TRBJ1-2; no clear D. V was cut by 1 base and J by 5 bases, with 11 bases left in between. From germline, CDR1 is SGHVS and CDR2 FQNEAQ. The CDR3 covers 14 residues. The CDR3 is CASSLGSSAYGYTF. CDR3 bases: TGTGCCAGCAGCTTAGGGAGCAGCGCATATGGCTACACCTTC. Together with reference TRBV7-8 and TRBJ1-2, the CDR3 gives the full variable domain: GAGVSQSPRYKVAKRGQDVALRCDPISGHVSLFWYQQALGQGPEFLTYFQNEAQLDKSGLPSDRFFAERPEGSVSTLKIQRTQQEDSAVYLCASSLGSSAYGYTFGSGTRLTVV.

The J gene is TRBJ1-2, the V gene TRBV4-1, with D possibly being TRBD1 (5 bases). V dropped 1 base and J dropped 7 bases, with 16 bases sitting between them. This CDR3 is 15 amino acids long. The germline CDR1 and CDR2 sequences are MGHRA and YSYEKL. CDR3 sequence: CASSQVETATSGYTF. The CDR3 coding sequence is TGCGCCAGCAGCCAAGTGGAGACAGCCACCTCTGGCTACACCTTC.

The chain uses TRBV25-1 and TRBJ2-1, with a tentative D call TRBD2 (5 bases). The germline CDR1 and CDR2 sequences are MGHDK and SYGVNS. The germline V and J ends were trimmed by 3 bases and 2 bases, with 14 bases remaining between them. CDR3 length: 16 residues. DNA of the CDR3: TGTGCCAGCAGTGATCAGAGGGTTGAACCCTACAATGAGCAGTTCTTC. Translated: CASSDQRVEPYNEQFF.

The J gene is TRBJ2-1, the V gene TRBV10-1; TRBD1 might be the D (6 bases). The germline V gene encodes CDR1 WNHNN and CDR2 SYGVQD (reference sequence). CDR3 length: 12 amino acids. V gave up 7 bases and J gave up 6 bases, with 10 bases separating them. CDR3 nucleotides: TGCGCCAGCAAGAAGGGGGTCAATGAGCAGTTCTTC. It is translated as CASKKGVNEQFF.

The genes are TRBV27 and TRBJ2-1, with TRBD1 as a possible D gene (6 bases). Germline CDR1 and CDR2: MNHEY and SMNVEV (reference sequence). The CDR3 loop spans 14 amino acids. V was clipped by 7 bases and J by 5 bases, with 15 bases between them. CDR3 region: CASNQGPPNNEQFF. The CDR3 nucleotides are TGTGCCAGCAACCAGGGGCCCCCGAACAATGAGCAGTTCTTC.

The rearrangement links TRBV7-6 to TRBJ2-3; 10 bases agree with TRBD2. V shed 5 bases and J 4 bases; nucleotides not matched to a gene: 12. The CDR3 has 17 residues. CDR1 is SGHVS, CDR2 FNYEAQ, per germline. The CDR3 nucleotides read TGTGCCAGCAGCCTACCGGCCCGGACTAGCGGCTCAGATACGCAGTATTTT. Residues: CASSLPARTSGSDTQYF.

The V and J genes are TRBV4-1 and TRBJ2-2; D unclear. The CDR3 is 14 amino acids. V lost 3 bases and J 4 bases, leaving 9 bases between the germline ends. Germline values: CDR1 MGHRA, CDR2 YSYEKL. The CDR3 sequence: CASSQGPVTGELFF. CDR3 bases: TGCGCCAGCAGCCAGGGCCCTGTCACCGGGGAGCTGTTTTTT.

The rearrangement links TRBV4-3 to TRBJ2-5; 8 nucleotides match TRBD2. The germline gives CDR1 LGHNA, CDR2 YSLEER. The V gene end was trimmed by 2 bases and the J gene end by 4 bases; junction bases not matched to a gene: 12. There are 17 residues in the CDR3. CDR3 sequence: CASSQRGPGGEGETQYF. In DNA, the CDR3 is TGCGCCAGCAGCCAACGAGGACCGGGAGGGGAGGGAGAGACCCAGTACTTC.

J is TRBJ2-7 and V is TRBV18, with 13 nucleotides matching TRBD2. CDR1 and CDR2 from the germline V gene are KGHSH and LQKENI. Trimming cost V 6 bases and J 5 bases; bases outside gene matches: 10. The CDR3 is made up of 16 amino acids. The CDR3 sequence is CASSRTSGSNSDEQYF. CDR3 DNA: TGTGCCAGCTCTCGGACTAGCGGGAGTAACAGCGACGAGCAGTACTTC.

DNA for the CDR3: TGTGCCAGTAGTATAAGAGGGGACACTGAAGCTTTCTTT. It is translated as CASSIRGDTEAFF. The chain recombines TRBV19 with TRBJ1-1; possible D gene TRBD1, 5 bases. V was cut by 2 bases and J by 3 bases, with 7 bases left in between. This CDR3 contains 13 residues. From germline, CDR1 is LNHDA and CDR2 SQIVND (reference sequence).

The chain links TRBV27 to TRBJ2-3; D unresolved. The CDR3 runs 18 residues. Germline V CDR1 and CDR2: MNHEY, SMNVEV (reference sequence). V was clipped by 0 bases and J by 5 bases, with 21 bases between them. CDR3 sequence reads: CASSLSGNLDLMEDTQYF. Here the CDR3 DNA reads TGTGCCAGCAGTTTATCGGGCAATTTAGACCTGATGGAAGATACGCAGTATTTT.

The sample holds one count of this clone. The chain joins TRBV10-2 to TRBJ2-7; D unclear. Germline values: CDR1 WSHSY, CDR2 SAAADI. The V end lost 8 bases, the J end lost 2 bases, and 10 bases lay between the germline ends. The CDR3 sequence is 12 residues long. For the CDR3, the DNA is TGCGCCAGCCGAGCAATGGCCTACGAGCAGTACTTC. It is translated as CASRAMAYEQYF.

This sequence joins TRBV7-2 and TRBJ1-2; D unresolved. CDR3 length equals 12 residues. CDR1 is SGHTA and CDR2 is FQGNSA in the germline V gene. V dropped 4 bases and J dropped 8 bases, with 11 bases sitting between them. The CDR3 is CASSSKYLGYTF. The CDR3 coding sequence is TGTGCCAGCAGCTCAAAGTACCTAGGCTACACCTTC. Combining the CDR3 with reference TRBV7-2 and TRBJ1-2 gives the whole variable domain GAGVSQSPSNKVTEKGKDVELRCDPISGHTALYWYRQSLGQGLEFLIYFQGNSAPDKSGLPSDRFSAERTGGSVSTLTIQRTQQEDSAVYLCASSSKYLGYTFGSGTRLTVV.

The V and J genes are TRBV5-8 and TRBJ2-3; the match to TRBD2 covers 14 bases. Germline CDR1 reads SGHTS; CDR2 reads YDEGEE. Germline trimming cut 4 bases from V and 1 base from J; bases unmatched to any gene: 2. The CDR3 is made up of 16 amino acids. The CDR3 nucleotides read TGTGCCAGCAGCACGGGACTAGCGGGGGGCACAGATACGCAGTATTTT. The encoded protein is CASSTGLAGGTDTQYF. The full variable domain, with the rest looked up from reference TRBV5-8 and TRBJ2-3, is EAGVTQSPTHLIKTRGQQATLRCSPISGHTSVYWYQQALGLGLQFLLWYDEGEERNRGNFPPRFSGRQFPNYSSELNVNALELEDSALYLCASSTGLAGGTDTQYFGPGTRLTVL.